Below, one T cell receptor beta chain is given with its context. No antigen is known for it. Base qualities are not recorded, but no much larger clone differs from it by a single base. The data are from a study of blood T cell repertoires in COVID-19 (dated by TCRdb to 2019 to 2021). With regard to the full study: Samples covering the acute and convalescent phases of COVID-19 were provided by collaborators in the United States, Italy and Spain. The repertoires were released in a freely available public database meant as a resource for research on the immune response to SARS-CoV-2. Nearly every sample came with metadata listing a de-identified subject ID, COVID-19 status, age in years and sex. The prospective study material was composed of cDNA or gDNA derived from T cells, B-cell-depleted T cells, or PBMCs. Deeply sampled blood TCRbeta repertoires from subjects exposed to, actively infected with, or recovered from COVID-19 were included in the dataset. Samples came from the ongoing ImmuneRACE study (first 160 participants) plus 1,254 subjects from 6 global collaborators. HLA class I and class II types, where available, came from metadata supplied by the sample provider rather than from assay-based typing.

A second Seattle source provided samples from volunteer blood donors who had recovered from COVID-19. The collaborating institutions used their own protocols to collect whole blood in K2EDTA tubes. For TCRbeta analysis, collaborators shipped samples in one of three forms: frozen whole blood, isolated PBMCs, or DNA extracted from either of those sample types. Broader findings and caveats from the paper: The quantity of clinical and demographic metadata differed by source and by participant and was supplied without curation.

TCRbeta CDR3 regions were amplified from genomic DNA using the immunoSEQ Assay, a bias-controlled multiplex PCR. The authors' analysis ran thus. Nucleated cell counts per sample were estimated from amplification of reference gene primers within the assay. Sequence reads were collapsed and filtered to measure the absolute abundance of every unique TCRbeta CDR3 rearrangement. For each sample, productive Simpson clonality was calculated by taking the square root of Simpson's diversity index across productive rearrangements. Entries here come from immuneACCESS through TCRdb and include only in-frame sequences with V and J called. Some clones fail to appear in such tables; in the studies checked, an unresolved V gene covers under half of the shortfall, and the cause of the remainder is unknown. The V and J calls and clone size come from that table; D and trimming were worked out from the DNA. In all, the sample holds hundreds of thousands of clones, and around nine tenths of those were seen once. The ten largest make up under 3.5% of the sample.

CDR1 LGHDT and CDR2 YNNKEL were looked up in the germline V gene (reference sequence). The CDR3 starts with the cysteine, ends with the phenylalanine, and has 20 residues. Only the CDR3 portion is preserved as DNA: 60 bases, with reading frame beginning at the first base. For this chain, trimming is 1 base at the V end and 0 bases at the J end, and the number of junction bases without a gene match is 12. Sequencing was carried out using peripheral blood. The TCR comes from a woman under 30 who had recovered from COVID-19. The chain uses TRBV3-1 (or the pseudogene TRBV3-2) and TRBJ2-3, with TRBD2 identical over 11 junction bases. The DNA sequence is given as TGTGCCAGCAGCCAAGGGACTAGCGGGCCCAGGGGGCGTAGCACAGATACGCAGTATTTT. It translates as CASSQGTSGPRGRSTDTQYF.